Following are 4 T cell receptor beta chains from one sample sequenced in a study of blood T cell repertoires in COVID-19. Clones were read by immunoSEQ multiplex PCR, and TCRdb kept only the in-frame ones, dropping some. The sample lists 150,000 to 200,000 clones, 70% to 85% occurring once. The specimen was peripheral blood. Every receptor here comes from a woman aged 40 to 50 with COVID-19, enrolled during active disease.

The CDR3 sequence: CASRADIMNTEAFF. For the CDR3, the DNA is TGTGCCAGCAGGGCCGACATTATGAACACTGAAGCTTTCTTT. The V and J genes are TRBV6-4 and TRBJ1-1; D ambiguous. The CDR3 totals 14 residues. Trimming stripped 6 bases from V and 0 bases from J, with 11 bases between. Per germline, CDR1 MRHNA and CDR2 SNTAGT.

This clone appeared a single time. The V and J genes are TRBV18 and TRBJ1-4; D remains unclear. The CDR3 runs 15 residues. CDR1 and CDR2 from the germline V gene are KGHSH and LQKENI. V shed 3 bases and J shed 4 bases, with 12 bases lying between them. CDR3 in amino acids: CASSPAGGSNEKLFF. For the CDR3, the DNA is TGTGCCAGCTCACCCGCGGGAGGCAGTAATGAAAAACTGTTTTTT.

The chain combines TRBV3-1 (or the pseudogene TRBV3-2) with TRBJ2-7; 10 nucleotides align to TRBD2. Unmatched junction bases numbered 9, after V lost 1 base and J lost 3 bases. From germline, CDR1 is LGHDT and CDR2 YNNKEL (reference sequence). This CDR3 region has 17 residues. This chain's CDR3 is CASSQAPSPSGSYEQYF. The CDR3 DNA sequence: TGTGCCAGCAGCCAAGCCCCATCTCCTAGCGGGAGCTACGAGCAGTACTTC.

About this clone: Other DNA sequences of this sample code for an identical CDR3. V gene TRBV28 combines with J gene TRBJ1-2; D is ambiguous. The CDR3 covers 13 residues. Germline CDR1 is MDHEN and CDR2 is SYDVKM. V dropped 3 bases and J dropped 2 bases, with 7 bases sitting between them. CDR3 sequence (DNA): TGTGCCAGCAGTTTGGGCCAGAACTATGGCTACACCTTC. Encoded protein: CASSLGQNYGYTF.